These 4 T cell receptor beta chains were all obtained from the same sample, sequenced in a study of blood T cell repertoires in COVID-19. Only in-frame clones appear in the TCRdb table, and some are missing; sequencing was by immunoSEQ multiplex PCR. The sample holds approximately 200,000 clones; roughly nine tenths are singletons and the top ten take approximately 2.3%. Sequencing was done on a sample of peripheral blood. Receptors originate from a man in his 70s with active or convalescent COVID-19.

This clone turned up a few times. The rearrangement links TRBV11-2 to TRBJ2-3; TRBD2 agrees at 9 bases. This CDR3 region has 16 residues. V lost 5 bases, J lost 1 base, and 7 bases stayed unmatched. The germline CDR1 and CDR2 sequences are SGHAT and FQNNGV. The CDR3 is CASSPFLAGRTDTQYF. In DNA form, the CDR3 reads TGTGCCAGCAGCCCTTTTCTAGCGGGGCGCACAGATACGCAGTATTTT.

This clone has only one observation. The rearrangement uses TRBV15 and TRBJ2-1; 10 nucleotides match TRBD2. The germline CDR1 and CDR2 sequences are LNHNV and YYDKDF (reference sequence). V shed 5 bases and J 11 bases; nucleotides not matched to a gene: 18. The CDR3 spans 17 residues. The CDR3 is CATSARGGAGGGVKQFF. DNA of the CDR3: TGTGCCACCAGCGCACGAGGGGGAGCGGGAGGGGGGGTTAAGCAGTTCTTC.

The CDR3 DNA reads TGTGCCAGCAGTTTAAAGCAGGGGATGGAAAAACTGTTTTTT. Translation: CASSLKQGMEKLFF. This chain joins TRBV27 and TRBJ1-4, with D possibly matching TRBD1 (6 bases). V was shortened by 2 bases and J by 8 bases, with 12 bases between the two germline ends. From germline, CDR1 is MNHEY and CDR2 SMNVEV (reference sequence). This CDR3 comprises 14 residues.

The chain joins TRBV6-2 or TRBV6-3 to TRBJ2-7, with D uncertain. Germline assignment: CDR1 MNHEY and CDR2 SVGEGT. The V end was cut by 0 bases, the J end by 2 bases, with 17 bases between. This CDR3 region has 17 residues. The CDR3 DNA reads as TGTGCCAGCAGTTACTCCGTTCAGGAACCCGAAACCTACGAGCAGTACTTC. Its protein product is CASSYSVQEPETYEQYF.